A selection of T cell receptor beta chains follows, all from one sample in a study of Japanese encephalitis immunity and Zika vaccine responses. TCRdb processed the 5' RACE reads anew with MiXCR; each CDR3 protein has one entry. The data contain 130 or so distinct CDR3 sequences, roughly 5.2% of them singletons. Source: antigen-activated CD4+ T cells from blood, cultured, taken during a Zika inactivated vaccine study. The source is an adult woman who received an inactivated Zika virus vaccine. CDR3s include the opening cysteine and the closing phenylalanine or tryptophan. A D gene is named only where the DNA matches it firmly. A clone size is listed for some rows: how often the clone was seen (once, few, many), or a class if it is expanded.

D gene,J gene,V gene,clone size,CDR3 protein,CDR3 DNA
TRBD1,TRBJ2-2,TRBV20-1,hyperexpanded,CSAKPGGYTGELFF,TGCAGTGCTAAACCAGGGGGCTACACCGGGGAGCTGTTTTTT
TRBD1,TRBJ1-1,TRBV6-2/TRBV6-3,large,CASSYRSGGRWTEAFF,TGTGCCAGCAGTTACAGATCAGGGGGCAGGTGGACTGAAGCTTTCTTT
TRBD1,TRBJ1-2,TRBV28,.,CASRTGTGDRGYTF,TGTGCCAGCAGAACCGGGACAGGGGATAGAGGCTACACCTTC
.,TRBJ2-3,TRBV10-3,medium-sized,CAISDPAGHKMGTDTQYF,TGTGCCATCAGTGATCCAGCGGGACACAAGATGGGCACAGATACGCAGTATTTT
TRBD1,TRBJ1-6,TRBV27,.,CASSSRQGYNSPLHF,TGTGCCAGCAGTTCTAGACAGGGCTATAATTCACCCCTCCACTTT
.,TRBJ1-1,TRBV3-1,large,CASSPPGHGNTEAFF,TGTGCCAGCAGCCCTCCCGGACACGGAAACACTGAAGCTTTCTTT
.,TRBJ1-4,TRBV20-1,large,CSAREGGVGVHEKLFF,TGCAGTGCTAGAGAGGGAGGTGTAGGGGTACATGAAAAACTGTTTTTT
.,TRBJ1-2,TRBV2,large,CASSEPEHGYTF,TGTGCCAGCAGTGAACCTGAACACGGCTACACCTTC
TRBD2,TRBJ2-1,TRBV6-2/TRBV6-3,.,CASNNGRNNEQFF,TGTGCCAGCAATAACGGGAGGAACAATGAGCAGTTCTTC
TRBD2,TRBJ2-7,TRBV20-1,large,CSARMGGLAVSEQYF,TGCAGTGCTAGAATGGGGGGTCTAGCGGTCTCCGAGCAGTACTTC
TRBD1,TRBJ1-1,TRBV5-1,large,CASSLAPTGQGVTEAFF,TGCGCCAGCAGCTTGGCCCCAACGGGACAGGGTGTCACTGAAGCTTTCTTT
TRBD2,TRBJ2-1,TRBV7-3,large,CASSSQAGGPNEQFF,TGTGCCAGCAGCTCGCAAGCGGGAGGGCCTAATGAGCAGTTCTTC
TRBD2,TRBJ2-7,TRBV10-2,large,CASSGLAGVGEQYF,TGCGCCAGCAGTGGACTAGCGGGAGTCGGGGAGCAGTACTTC
.,TRBJ2-3,TRBV4-3,.,CASSQESGLMYTQYF,TGCGCCAGCAGCCAGGAGTCGGGCCTAATGTATACGCAGTATTTT
.,TRBJ2-3,TRBV7-3,hyperexpanded,CASSLLFPDTQYF,TGTGCCAGCAGCTTGCTCTTCCCAGATACGCAGTATTTT
.,TRBJ2-2,TRBV20-1,large,CSARDPLVGAGHTGELFF,TGCAGTGCTAGAGATCCGCTCGTCGGGGCGGGACACACCGGGGAGCTGTTTTTT
.,TRBJ2-1,TRBV18,.,CASSPSAGVSEQFF,TGTGCCAGCTCACCTTCGGCTGGTGTTAGTGAGCAGTTCTTC
.,TRBJ2-7,TRBV29-1,medium-sized,CSVGTRKGEQYF,TGCAGCGTTGGAACCAGAAAAGGGGAGCAGTACTTC
.,TRBJ2-2,TRBV4-1,large,CASSLSLVINTGELFF,TGCGCCAGCAGCCTTTCCTTGGTCATTAACACCGGGGAGCTGTTTTTT
TRBD2,TRBJ2-1,TRBV7-2,large,CASSTRTSGSPSNEQFF,TGTGCCAGCAGCACCCGGACTAGCGGGTCACCCTCCAATGAGCAGTTCTTC
.,TRBJ2-1,TRBV6-5,large,CASSYTRGNEQFF,TGTGCCAGCAGTTACACCAGGGGTAATGAGCAGTTCTTC
TRBD2,TRBJ2-3,TRBV20-1,medium-sized,CSARDSGRPMHTQYF,TGCAGTGCTAGAGACAGCGGGAGACCCATGCATACGCAGTATTTT
TRBD2,TRBJ2-5,TRBV5-1,large,CASSRGTSEQETQYF,TGCGCCAGCAGCCGGGGGACTAGCGAACAAGAGACCCAGTACTTC
TRBD2,TRBJ2-1,TRBV7-3,hyperexpanded,CASSSGTRIPNEQFF,TGTGCCAGCAGCTCCGGGACTAGAATTCCCAATGAGCAGTTCTTC
TRBD2,TRBJ2-7,TRBV10-2,large,CASSTTSGRTYEQYF,TGCGCCAGCAGTACAACTAGCGGGAGGACCTACGAGCAGTACTTC
TRBD2,TRBJ2-3,TRBV10-1,hyperexpanded,CASSDTRGRGTDTQYF,TGCGCCAGCAGTGATACTCGCGGGAGAGGCACAGATACGCAGTATTTT
.,TRBJ1-2,TRBV5-1,large,CASSSRIGAQGYSYGYTF,TGCGCCAGCAGCTCGAGGATCGGAGCGCAGGGGTACAGCTATGGCTACACCTTC
TRBD2,TRBJ2-1,TRBV5-1,large,CASSLDGRTYNEQFF,TGCGCCAGCAGCTTGGACGGGAGGACCTACAATGAGCAGTTCTTC
.,TRBJ2-1,TRBV7-8,hyperexpanded,CATPTQGGSYNEQFF,TGTGCCACCCCGACTCAAGGGGGATCCTACAATGAGCAGTTCTTC
.,TRBJ2-7,TRBV27,large,CASSISGDLNYEQYF,TGTGCCAGCAGTATCAGCGGAGACCTAAACTACGAGCAGTACTTC
TRBD2,TRBJ2-1,TRBV20-1,hyperexpanded,CSAPSTSASSYNEQFF,TGCAGTGCTCCGTCGACTAGCGCGAGCTCCTACAATGAGCAGTTCTTC
.,TRBJ2-7,TRBV18,hyperexpanded,CASSPGTGSYEQYF,TGTGCCAGCTCACCAGGAACAGGCTCCTACGAGCAGTACTTC
TRBD2,TRBJ2-5,TRBV20-1,medium-sized,CSARRTSGLFETQYF,TGCAGTGCTAGAAGGACTAGCGGCCTATTTGAGACCCAGTACTTC
.,TRBJ1-1,TRBV18,large,CASSGRVGTPLSWAFF,TGTGCCAGCTCAGGTAGGGTCGGGACACCCCTCTCGTGGGCTTTCTTT
TRBD2,TRBJ2-1,TRBV15,hyperexpanded,CATSRDHTRASGTLGNEQFF,TGTGCCACCAGCAGAGATCATACCCGGGCTAGCGGGACCCTGGGAAATGAGCAGTTCTTC
.,TRBJ2-5,TRBV5-4,medium-sized,CASSLTTVGEETQYF,TGTGCCAGCAGCTTAACCACAGTGGGGGAGGAGACCCAGTACTTC
TRBD2,TRBJ2-1,TRBV3-1,large,CASSQVAGGPRYNEQFF,TGTGCCAGCAGCCAAGTAGCGGGAGGCCCCCGGTACAATGAGCAGTTCTTC
.,TRBJ1-4,TRBV5-6,large,CASSPLAGTSSNEKLFF,TGTGCCAGCAGCCCGTTGGCTGGGACAAGTTCAAATGAAAAACTGTTTTTT
.,TRBJ2-2,TRBV3-1,hyperexpanded,CASSQDRQSTGELFF,TGTGCCAGCAGCCAAGATCGACAGAGCACCGGGGAGCTGTTTTTT
.,TRBJ1-2,TRBV7-8,large,CASSLRTYGYTF,TGTGCCAGCAGCTTACGCACCTATGGCTACACCTTC
.,TRBJ2-7,TRBV6-6,large,CASSLTARDEQYF,TGTGCCAGCAGTTTGACTGCTAGGGACGAGCAGTACTTC
TRBD1,TRBJ2-6,TRBV24-1,large,CATSDSGTGRAGANVLTF,TGTGCCACCAGTGATTCCGGGACAGGGCGGGCTGGGGCCAACGTCCTGACTTTC
TRBD1,TRBJ1-1,TRBV6-1,large,CASSIGQVAEAFF,TGTGCCAGCAGTATCGGACAGGTTGCTGAAGCTTTCTTT
TRBD1,TRBJ2-7,TRBV11-2,medium-sized,CASSRNRGQYEQYF,TGTGCCAGCAGTCGAAACAGGGGGCAGTACGAGCAGTACTTC
TRBD2,TRBJ2-1,TRBV19,.,CATRLAGDGEQFF,TGTGCCACCCGACTAGCGGGAGATGGTGAGCAGTTCTTC
TRBD2,TRBJ2-7,TRBV27,large,CASSSLRSGKASYEQYF,TGTGCCAGCAGTAGTCTCCGTAGCGGGAAAGCCTCCTACGAGCAGTACTTC
.,TRBJ2-7,TRBV10-1,large,CASSHSVSYEQYF,TGCGCCAGCAGTCATAGCGTCTCCTACGAGCAGTACTTC
.,TRBJ2-1,TRBV7-3,large,CASSLNRAGAYNEQFF,TGTGCCAGCAGCTTAAATCGAGCGGGCGCCTACAATGAGCAGTTCTTC
.,TRBJ1-6,TRBV7-8,large,CASSLRSPNSPLHF,TGTGCCAGCAGCCTAAGGTCCCCTAATTCACCCCTCCACTTT
.,TRBJ2-6,TRBV24-1,hyperexpanded,CATSDPKTTGANVLTF,TGTGCCACCAGTGATCCTAAAACTACTGGGGCCAACGTCCTGACTTTC
.,TRBJ2-7,TRBV30,medium-sized,CAWSRQPGTGDYEQYF,TGTGCCTGGAGTCGCCAACCCGGGACTGGAGACTACGAGCAGTACTTC
TRBD1,TRBJ1-4,TRBV19,medium-sized,CASSPTGGRGPGEKLFF,TGTGCCAGTAGCCCAACAGGGGGCAGGGGGCCCGGAGAAAAACTGTTTTTT
.,TRBJ1-5,TRBV23-1,large,CASSQRPIVLRPQHF,TGCGCCAGCAGTCAAAGACCGATAGTACTACGGCCCCAGCATTTT